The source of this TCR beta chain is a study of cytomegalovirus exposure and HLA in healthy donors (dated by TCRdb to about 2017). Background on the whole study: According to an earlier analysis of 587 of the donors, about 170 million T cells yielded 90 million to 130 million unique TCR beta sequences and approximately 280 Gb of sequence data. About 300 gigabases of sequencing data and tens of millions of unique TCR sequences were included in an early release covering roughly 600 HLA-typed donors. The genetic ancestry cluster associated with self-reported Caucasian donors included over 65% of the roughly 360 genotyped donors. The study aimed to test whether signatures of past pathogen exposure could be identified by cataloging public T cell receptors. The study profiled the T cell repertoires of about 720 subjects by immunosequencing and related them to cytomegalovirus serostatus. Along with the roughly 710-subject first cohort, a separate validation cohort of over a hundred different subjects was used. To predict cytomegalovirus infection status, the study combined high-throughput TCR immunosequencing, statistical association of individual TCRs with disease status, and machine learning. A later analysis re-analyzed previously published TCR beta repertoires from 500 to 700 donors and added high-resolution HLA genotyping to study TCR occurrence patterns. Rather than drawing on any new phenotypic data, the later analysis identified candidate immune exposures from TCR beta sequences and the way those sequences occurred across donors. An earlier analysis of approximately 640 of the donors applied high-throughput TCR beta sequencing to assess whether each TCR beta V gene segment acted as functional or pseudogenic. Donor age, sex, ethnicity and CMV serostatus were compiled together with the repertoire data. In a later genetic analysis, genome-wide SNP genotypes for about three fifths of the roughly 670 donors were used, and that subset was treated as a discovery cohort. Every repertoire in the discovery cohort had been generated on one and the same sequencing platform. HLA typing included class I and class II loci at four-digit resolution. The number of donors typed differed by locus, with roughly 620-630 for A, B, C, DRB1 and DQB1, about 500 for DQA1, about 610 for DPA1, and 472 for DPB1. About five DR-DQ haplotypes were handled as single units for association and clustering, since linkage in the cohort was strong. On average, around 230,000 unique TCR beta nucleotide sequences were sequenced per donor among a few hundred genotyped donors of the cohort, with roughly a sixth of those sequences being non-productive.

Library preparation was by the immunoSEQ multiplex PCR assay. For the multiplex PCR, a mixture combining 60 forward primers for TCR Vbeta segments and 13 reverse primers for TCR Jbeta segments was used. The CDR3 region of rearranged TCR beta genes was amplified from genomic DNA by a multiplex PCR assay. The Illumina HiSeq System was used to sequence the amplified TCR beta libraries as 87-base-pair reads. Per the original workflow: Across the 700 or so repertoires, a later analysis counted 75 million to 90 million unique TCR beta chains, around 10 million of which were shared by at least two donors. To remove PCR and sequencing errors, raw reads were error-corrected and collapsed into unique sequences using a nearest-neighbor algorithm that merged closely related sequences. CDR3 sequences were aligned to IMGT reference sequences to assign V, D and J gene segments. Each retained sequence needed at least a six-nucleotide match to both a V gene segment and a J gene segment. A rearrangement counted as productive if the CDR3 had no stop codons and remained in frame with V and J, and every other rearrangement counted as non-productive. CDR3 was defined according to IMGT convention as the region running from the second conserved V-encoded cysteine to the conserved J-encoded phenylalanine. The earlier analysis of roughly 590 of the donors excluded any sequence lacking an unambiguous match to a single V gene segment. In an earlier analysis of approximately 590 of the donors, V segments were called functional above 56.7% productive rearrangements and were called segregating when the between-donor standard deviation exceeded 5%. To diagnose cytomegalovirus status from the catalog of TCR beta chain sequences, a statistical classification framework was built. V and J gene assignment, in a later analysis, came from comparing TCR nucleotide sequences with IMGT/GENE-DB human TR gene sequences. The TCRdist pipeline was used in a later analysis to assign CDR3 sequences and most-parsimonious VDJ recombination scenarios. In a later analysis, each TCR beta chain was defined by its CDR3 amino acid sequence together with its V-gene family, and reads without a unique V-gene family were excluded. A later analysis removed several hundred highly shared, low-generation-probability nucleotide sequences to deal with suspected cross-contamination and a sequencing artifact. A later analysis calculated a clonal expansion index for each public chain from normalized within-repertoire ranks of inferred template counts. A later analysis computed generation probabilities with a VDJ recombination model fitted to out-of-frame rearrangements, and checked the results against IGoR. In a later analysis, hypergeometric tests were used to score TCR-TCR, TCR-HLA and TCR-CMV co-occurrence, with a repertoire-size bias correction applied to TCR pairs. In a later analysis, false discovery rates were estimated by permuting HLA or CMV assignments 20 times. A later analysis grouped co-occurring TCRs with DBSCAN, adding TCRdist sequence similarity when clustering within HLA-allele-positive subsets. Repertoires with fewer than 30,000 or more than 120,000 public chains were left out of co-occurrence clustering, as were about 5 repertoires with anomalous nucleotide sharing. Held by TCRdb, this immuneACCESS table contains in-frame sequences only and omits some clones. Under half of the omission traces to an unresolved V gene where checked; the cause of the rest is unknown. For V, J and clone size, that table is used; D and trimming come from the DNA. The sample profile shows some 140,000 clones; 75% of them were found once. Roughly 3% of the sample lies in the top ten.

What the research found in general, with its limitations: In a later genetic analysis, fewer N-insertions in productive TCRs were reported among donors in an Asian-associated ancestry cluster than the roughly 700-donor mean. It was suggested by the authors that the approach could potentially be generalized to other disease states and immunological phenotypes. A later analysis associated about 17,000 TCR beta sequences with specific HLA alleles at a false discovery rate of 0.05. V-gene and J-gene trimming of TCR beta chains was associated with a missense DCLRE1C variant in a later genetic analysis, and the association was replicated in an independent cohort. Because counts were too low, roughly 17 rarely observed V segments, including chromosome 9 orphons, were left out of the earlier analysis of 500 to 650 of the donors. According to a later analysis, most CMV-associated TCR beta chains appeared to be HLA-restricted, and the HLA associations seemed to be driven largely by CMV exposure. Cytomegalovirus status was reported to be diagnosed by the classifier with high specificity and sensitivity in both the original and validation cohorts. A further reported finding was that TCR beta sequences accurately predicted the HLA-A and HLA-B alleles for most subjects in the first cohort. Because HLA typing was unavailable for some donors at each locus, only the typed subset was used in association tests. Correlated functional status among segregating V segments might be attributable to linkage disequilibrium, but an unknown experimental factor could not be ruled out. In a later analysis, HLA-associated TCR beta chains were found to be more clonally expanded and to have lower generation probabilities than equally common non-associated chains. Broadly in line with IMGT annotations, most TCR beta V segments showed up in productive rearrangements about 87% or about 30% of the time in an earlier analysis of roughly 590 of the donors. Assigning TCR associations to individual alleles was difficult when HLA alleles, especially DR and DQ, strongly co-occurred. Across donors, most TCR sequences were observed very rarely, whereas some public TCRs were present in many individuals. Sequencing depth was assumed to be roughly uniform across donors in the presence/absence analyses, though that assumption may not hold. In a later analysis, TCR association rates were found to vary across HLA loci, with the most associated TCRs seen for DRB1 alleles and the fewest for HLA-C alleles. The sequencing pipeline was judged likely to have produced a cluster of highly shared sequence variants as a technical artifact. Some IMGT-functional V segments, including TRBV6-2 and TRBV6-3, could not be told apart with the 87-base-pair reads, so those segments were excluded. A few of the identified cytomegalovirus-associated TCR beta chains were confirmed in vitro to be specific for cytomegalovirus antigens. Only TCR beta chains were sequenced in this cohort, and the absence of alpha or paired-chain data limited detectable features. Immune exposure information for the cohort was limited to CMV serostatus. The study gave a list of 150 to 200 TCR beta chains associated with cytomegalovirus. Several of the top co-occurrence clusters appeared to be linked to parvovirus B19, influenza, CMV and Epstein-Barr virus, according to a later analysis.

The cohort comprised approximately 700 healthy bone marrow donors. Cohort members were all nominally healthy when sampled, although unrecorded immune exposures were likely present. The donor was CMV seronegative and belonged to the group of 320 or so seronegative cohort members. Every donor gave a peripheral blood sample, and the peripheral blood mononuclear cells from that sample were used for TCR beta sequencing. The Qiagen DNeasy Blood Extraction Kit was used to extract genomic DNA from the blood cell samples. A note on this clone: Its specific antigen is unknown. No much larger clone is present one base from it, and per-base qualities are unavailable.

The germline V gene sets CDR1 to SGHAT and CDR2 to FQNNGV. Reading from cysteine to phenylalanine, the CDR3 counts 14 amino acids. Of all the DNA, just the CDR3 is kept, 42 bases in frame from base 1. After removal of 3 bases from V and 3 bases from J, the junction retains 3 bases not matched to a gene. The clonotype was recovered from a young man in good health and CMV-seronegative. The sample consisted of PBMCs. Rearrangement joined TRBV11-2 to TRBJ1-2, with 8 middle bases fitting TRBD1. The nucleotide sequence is TGTGCCAGCAGCTTCTCACAGGGGGACTATGGCTACACCTTC. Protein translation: CASSFSQGDYGYTF.